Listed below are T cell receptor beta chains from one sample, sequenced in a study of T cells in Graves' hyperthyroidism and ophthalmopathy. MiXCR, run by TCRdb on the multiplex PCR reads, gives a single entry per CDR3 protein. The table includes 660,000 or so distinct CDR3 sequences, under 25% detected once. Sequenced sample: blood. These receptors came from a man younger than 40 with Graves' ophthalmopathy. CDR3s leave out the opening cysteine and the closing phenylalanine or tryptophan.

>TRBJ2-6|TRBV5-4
ASSPYGQGGGANVLT
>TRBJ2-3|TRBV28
ASSLFQGTSTDTQY
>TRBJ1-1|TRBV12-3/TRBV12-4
ASSFRTGPLVPEAF
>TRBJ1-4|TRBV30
AWSARQGAGEKLF
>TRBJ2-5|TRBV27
ASRAGGYDQETQY
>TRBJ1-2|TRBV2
ASSETGQSSIAYT
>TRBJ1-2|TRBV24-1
ATSDTPAGGFYGYT
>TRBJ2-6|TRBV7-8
ASTSGTGILGANVLT
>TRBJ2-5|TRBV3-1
ASSKSTGVSETQY
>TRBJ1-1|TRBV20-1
SARDPRVNTEAF
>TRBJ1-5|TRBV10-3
AISETGDNQPQH
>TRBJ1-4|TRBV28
ASTTVDYEKLF
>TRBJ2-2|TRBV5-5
ASRPPGAANTGELF
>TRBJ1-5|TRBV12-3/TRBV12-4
ASSPQGGSNQPQH
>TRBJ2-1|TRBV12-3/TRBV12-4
ASRNSGSAFDEQF
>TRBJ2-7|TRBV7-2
ASSTAASSSYEQY
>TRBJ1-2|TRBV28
ASSQTTQGSYGYT
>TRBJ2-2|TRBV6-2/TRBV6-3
ASRSGTRVGELF
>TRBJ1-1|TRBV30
AQDEQGPEAF
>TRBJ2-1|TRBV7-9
ASSLNVGTNEQF
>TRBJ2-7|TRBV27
ASSLDTPYYEQY
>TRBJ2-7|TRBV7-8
ASSLGRLAGTYEQY
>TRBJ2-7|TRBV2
ASSRAGGGDEQY
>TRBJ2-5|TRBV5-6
ASSRQGSETQY
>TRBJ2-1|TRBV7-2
ASSQNMGNEQF
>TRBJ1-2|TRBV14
ASSQVCPGYGYT
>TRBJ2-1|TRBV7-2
ASSAGLAGNEQF
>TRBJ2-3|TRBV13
ASSLQREETDTQY
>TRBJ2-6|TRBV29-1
SVGRDRGPNVLT